Sequencing of this T cell receptor beta chain was carried out in a study of blood T cell repertoires in COVID-19. Looking at the study overall: Sites across the United States, Italy and Spain contributed samples from acute and convalescent COVID-19. Nucleic acid was either cDNA or gDNA, and it came from T cells, B-cell-depleted T cells, or PBMCs.

As handled by the study authors: Amplification of reference gene primers was used by the study to estimate nucleated cell counts. Some clones are missing from TCRdb's copy, which holds only in-frame ones; the method was immunoSEQ multiplex PCR. V and J calls and clone size are those listed in that table; D and trimming were worked out from the DNA. The sample comprises roughly 100,000 clones, roughly 90% of which are singletons, and roughly 4.2% rests with the top ten. This TCR was recovered from a human donor with COVID-19, enrolled during active disease. The donor label of this sample is uncertain. The source material was peripheral blood.

CDR3 coding DNA: TGTGCCAGCAGGGGGACAGGGGGGGGCTATGGCTACACCTTC. This gives the protein CASRGTGGGYGYTF. The J gene is TRBJ1-2, the V gene TRBV27, with 11 positions matching TRBD1. The CDR3 is 14 residues long. J lost 4 bases, V lost 6 bases, and 4 bases had no gene match. CDR1 MNHEY and CDR2 SMNVEV come from the germline V gene (reference sequence).